The present T cell receptor beta chain was sequenced within a study of CD8+CD57+ T cells in acquired aplastic anemia. Study at large: Sorted CD4+ and CD8+ cells yielded DNA averaging approximately 3.5 ug. Study outcomes and limitations: Patients and controls had CD8+ Simpson's diversity values that were not significantly distinct. Patients and controls turned out to have approximately 29 CD8+ CDR3 sequences in common.

According to the study, genomic DNA was the template for TCR beta VDJ and CDR3 profiling. TCRdb re-derived calls from the reads in MiXCR, one entry per CDR3 protein. The repertoire holds under 350,000 distinct CDR3 sequences, with 56% as singletons. Details on this clonotype: Its specificity is unknown.

V lost 1 base to trimming and J lost 6 bases, with 9 bases between them. In germline, CDR1 is SEHNR, CDR2 FQNEAQ (reference sequence). The CDR3 runs 14 residues. The V call is TRBV7-9, the J call TRBJ1-4; the D is unclear. The sequencing sample was made of sorted CD4+, CD8+, or CD8+CD57+ T cells (not recorded which) from PBMCs. The receptor's source is a human donor with severe aplastic anemia or a healthy control (not recorded which). The CDR3 loop reads CASSLGGMDEKLFF. The CDR3 DNA is TGTGCCAGCAGCTTAGGTGGGATGGATGAAAAACTGTTTTTT.